The 12 T cell receptor beta chains listed next were all sequenced from one sample in a study of cytomegalovirus exposure and HLA in healthy donors. The primer mix had 60 Vbeta and 13 Jbeta primers. Data came from immunoSEQ multiplex PCR; TCRdb stores just in-frame clones and leaves some out. The repertoire holds 150,000 to 170,000 clones, with roughly 72% as singletons. Sample: PBMCs. The source is a man younger than 40 in good health and CMV-seronegative.

The chain combines TRBV6-5 with TRBJ1-5; 7 positions agree with TRBD1. This CDR3 contains 15 residues. Germline V gives CDR1 MNHEY, CDR2 SVGAGI. V dropped 4 bases and J dropped 7; count of bases not matched to a gene: 10. The CDR3, as DNA: TGTGCCAGCAGTTCCAACTCAGGGGGGAAGCAGCCCCAGCATTTT. This sequence encodes CASSSNSGGKQPQHF.

V and J are TRBV6-5 and TRBJ2-3; D ambiguous. The V end lost 8 bases, the J end lost 8 bases, and 17 bases lay between the germline ends. Looked up from germline, CDR1 is MNHEY and CDR2 is SVGAGI. The CDR3 has 13 residues. DNA for the CDR3: TGTGCCAGCGCTAAAAATCGGGTGGGTACGCAGTATTTT. The encoded protein is CASAKNRVGTQYF.

V and J are TRBV19 and TRBJ1-2, with 7 bases identical to TRBD1. Germline loops: CDR1 LNHDA, CDR2 SQIVND (reference sequence). The CDR3 totals 14 residues. V lost 3 bases to trimming and J lost 3 bases; unmatched junction nucleotides: 4. CDR3 DNA sequence: TGTGCCAGTAGTATCAACAGGGGTGACTATGGCTACACCTTC. Translated: CASSINRGDYGYTF. The whole variable domain, filled in from reference TRBV19 and TRBJ1-2, reads DGGITQSPKYLFRKEGQNVTLSCEQNLNHDAMYWYRQDPGQGLRLIYYSQIVNDFQKGDIAEGYSVSREKKESFPLTVTSAQKNPTAFYLCASSINRGDYGYTFGSGTRLTVV.

The chain has TRBV2 and TRBJ1-2; 8 bases match TRBD1. The CDR3 spans 13 residues. CDR1 SNHLY and CDR2 FYNNEI come from the germline V gene. V lost 6 bases to trimming and J lost 6 bases; unmatched junction nucleotides: 6. CDR3 residues: CASRAGGADGYTF. The CDR3 DNA follows: TGTGCCAGCAGGGCAGGGGGCGCGGATGGCTACACCTTC.

The J gene is TRBJ2-4, the V gene TRBV2; TRBD1 matches at 11 bases. The CDR3 length is 16 residues. Germline-derived CDR1 and CDR2 are SNHLY and FYNNEI. With V trimmed by 4 bases and J by 3 bases, 5 bases remained unmatched. The CDR3 DNA reads as TGTGCCAGCAGTGTGGACAGGGGGCTTGGCAAAAACATTCAGTACTTC. This codes for CASSVDRGLGKNIQYF.

The chain uses TRBV9 and TRBJ2-3, with TRBD1 identical over 8 bases. V was pared by 3 bases and J by 1 base, with 4 bases of the junction left unmatched. This CDR3 has 15 amino acids. Germline CDR1 and CDR2: SGDLS and YYNGEE. CDR3 DNA sequence: TGTGCCAGCAGCGCCAGGGGGCCGGGCACAGATACGCAGTATTTT. As protein: CASSARGPGTDTQYF. The whole variable domain, filled in from reference TRBV9 and TRBJ2-3, reads DSGVTQTPKHLITATGQRVTLRCSPRSGDLSVYWYQQSLDQGLQFLIQYYNGEERAKGNILERFSAQQFPDLHSELNLSSLELGDSALYFCASSARGPGTDTQYFGPGTRLTVL.

The V gene is TRBV11-2, the J gene TRBJ2-4, with D tentatively TRBD2 (6 bases). Germline V gene lookup returns CDR1 SGHAT and CDR2 FQNNGV. Deletions cut 3 bases from V and 6 bases from J, with 9 bases between. This CDR3 spans 13 amino acids. CDR3 residues: CASSLDGGNIQYF. Here the CDR3 DNA reads TGTGCCAGCAGCTTGGACGGGGGAAACATTCAGTACTTC.

V gene TRBV7-8 combines with J gene TRBJ2-2, with 10 bases aligning to TRBD1. The CDR3 is 16 amino acids. With 5 bases clipped from V and 6 bases from J, the junction kept 9 bases outside the gene matches. Germline CDR1 reads SGHVS; CDR2 reads FQNEAQ. CDR3 residues: CASSAFGTGAPGELFF. DNA for the CDR3: TGTGCCAGCAGCGCTTTTGGGACAGGGGCCCCCGGGGAGCTGTTTTTT.

Only a few counts were recorded for this clone. V is TRBV5-4 and J is TRBJ2-3; D may be TRBD2 (6 bases). The CDR3 has 13 amino acids. V lost 2 bases and J 7 bases, leaving 11 bases between the germline ends. CDR1 SGHNT and CDR2 YYREEE come from the germline V gene (reference sequence). CDR3 nucleotides: TGTGCCAGCAGCTTAAGGACTACTAATACGCAGTATTTT. This gives the protein CASSLRTTNTQYF.

The chain is built from TRBV7-2 and TRBJ2-1; D unclear. Germline-derived CDR1 and CDR2 are SGHTA and FQGNSA. This CDR3 spans 14 amino acids. Trimming took off 0 bases at V and 4 bases at J, with 7 bases between the two ends. This chain's CDR3 is CASSLATEYNEQFF. DNA for the CDR3: TGTGCCAGCAGCTTAGCCACAGAATACAATGAGCAGTTCTTC.

This sequence joins TRBV2 and TRBJ2-6, with 7 positions matching TRBD2. Looked up from germline, CDR1 is SNHLY and CDR2 is FYNNEI. Losses at the gene ends were 6 bases for V and 0 bases for J; bases not matched to a gene: 8. This CDR3 is 17 amino acids long. DNA for the CDR3: TGTGCCAGCAGCGGGGGACTACGCAACTCTGGGGCCAACGTCCTGACTTTC. It is translated as CASSGGLRNSGANVLTF.

J is TRBJ2-2 and V is TRBV7-9, with 11 bases fitting TRBD1. J was trimmed by 4 bases and V by 2 bases; bases with no gene match: 6. The CDR3 totals 17 residues. Germline V gives CDR1 SEHNR, CDR2 FQNEAQ (reference sequence). CDR3 amino acids: CASSLFEDRGPTGELFF. DNA for the CDR3: TGTGCCAGCAGCTTATTTGAGGACAGGGGGCCCACCGGGGAGCTGTTTTTT.